This TCR beta chain was documented in a study of blood T cell repertoires in COVID-19. Trimming cost V 5 bases and J 8 bases, with 16 bases left between them. The germline gives CDR1 LNHDA, CDR2 SQIVND (reference sequence). This CDR3 comprises 14 residues. Original handling: Researchers report that nucleated cell counts were estimated from reference gene primer amplification. Profiled with immunoSEQ multiplex PCR; TCRdb holds only in-frame clones, not every one. V and J calls plus clone size are reproduced from that table; the DNA served to infer D and trimming. There are 90,000 to 100,000 clones in the sample; approximately 86% occur only once, and over 1.5% lies in the top ten.

The chain uses TRBV19 and TRBJ2-1; D is perhaps TRBD2 (5 bases). The receptor was isolated from a man aged 80 or over with acute or convalescent COVID-19. The sample comprised peripheral blood. Here the CDR3 DNA reads TGTGCCAGTAGTGGGCAGCCGGGGTCCGATGAGCAGTTCTTC. This codes for CASSGQPGSDEQFF.